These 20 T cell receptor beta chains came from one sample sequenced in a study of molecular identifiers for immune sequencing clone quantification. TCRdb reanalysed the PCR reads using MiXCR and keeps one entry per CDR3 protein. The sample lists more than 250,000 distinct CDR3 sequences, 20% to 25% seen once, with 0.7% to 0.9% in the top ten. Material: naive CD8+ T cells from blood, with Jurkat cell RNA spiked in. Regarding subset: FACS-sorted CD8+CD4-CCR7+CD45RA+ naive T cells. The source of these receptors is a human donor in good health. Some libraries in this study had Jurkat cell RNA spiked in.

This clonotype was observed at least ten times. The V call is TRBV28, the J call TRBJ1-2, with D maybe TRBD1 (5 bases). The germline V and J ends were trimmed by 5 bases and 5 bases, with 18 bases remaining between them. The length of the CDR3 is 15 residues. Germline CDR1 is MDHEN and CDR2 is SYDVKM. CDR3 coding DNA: TGTGCCAGCAGTCCCCTCGTATTGACAGCTTATGGCTACACCTTC. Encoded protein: CASSPLVLTAYGYTF.

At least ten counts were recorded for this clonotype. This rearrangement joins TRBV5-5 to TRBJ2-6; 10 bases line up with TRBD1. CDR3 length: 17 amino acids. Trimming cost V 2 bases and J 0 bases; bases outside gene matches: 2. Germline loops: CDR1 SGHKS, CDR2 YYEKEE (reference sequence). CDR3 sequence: CASSLGQGVSGANVLTF. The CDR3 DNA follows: TGTGCCAGCAGCTTAGGACAGGGGGTCTCTGGGGCCAACGTCCTGACTTTC.

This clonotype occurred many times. The CDR3 DNA is TGTGCCAGCAGTTACTCATCATACAGCCTGAACACTGAAGCTTTCTTT. It translates to CASSYSSYSLNTEAFF. The chain employs TRBV6-5 and TRBJ1-1; D is ambiguous. Per germline, CDR1 MNHEY and CDR2 SVGAGI. This CDR3 spans 16 amino acids. Trimming pared 0 bases from V and 0 bases from J, leaving 11 bases between.

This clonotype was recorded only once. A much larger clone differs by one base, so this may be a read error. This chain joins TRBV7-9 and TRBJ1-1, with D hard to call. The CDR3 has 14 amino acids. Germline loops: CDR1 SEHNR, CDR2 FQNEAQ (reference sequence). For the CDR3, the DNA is TGTGCCAGCAGCTTAGTAGGGCCGAACGCTGAAGCTTTCTTT. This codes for CASSLVGPNAEAFF.

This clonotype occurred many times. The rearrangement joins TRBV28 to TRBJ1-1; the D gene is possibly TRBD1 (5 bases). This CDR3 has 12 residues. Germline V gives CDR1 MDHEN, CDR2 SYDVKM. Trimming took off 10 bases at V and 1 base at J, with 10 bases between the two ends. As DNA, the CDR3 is TGTGCCACCAGGGACCCGAACACTGAAGCTTTCTTT. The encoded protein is CATRDPNTEAFF.

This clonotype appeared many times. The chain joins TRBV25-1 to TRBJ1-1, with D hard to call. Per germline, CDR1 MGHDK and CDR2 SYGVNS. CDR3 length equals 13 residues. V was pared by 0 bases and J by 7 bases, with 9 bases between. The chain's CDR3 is CASSEYTSVEAFF. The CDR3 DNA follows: TGTGCCAGCAGTGAATACACAAGTGTTGAAGCTTTCTTT.

CDR3 protein: CASSHGTEFYEQYF. For the CDR3, the DNA is TGTGCCAGTAGTCATGGGACGGAGTTCTACGAGCAGTACTTC. The V and J genes are TRBV19 and TRBJ2-7, with D perhaps matching TRBD1 or TRBD2 (5 bases each). Germline values: CDR1 LNHDA, CDR2 SQIVND (reference sequence). V lost 5 bases and J lost 3, with 14 bases in between. The CDR3 length is 14 residues. Full variable domain (remainder filled in from reference TRBV19 and TRBJ2-7): DGGITQSPKYLFRKEGQNVTLSCEQNLNHDAMYWYRQDPGQGLRLIYYSQIVNDFQKGDIAEGYSVSREKKESFPLTVTSAQKNPTAFYLCASSHGTEFYEQYFGPGTRLTVT.

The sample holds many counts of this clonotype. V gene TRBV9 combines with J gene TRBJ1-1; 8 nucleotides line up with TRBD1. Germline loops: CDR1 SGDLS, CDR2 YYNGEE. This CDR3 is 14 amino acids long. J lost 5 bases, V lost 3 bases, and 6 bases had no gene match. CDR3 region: CASSATGATTEAFF. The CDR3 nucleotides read TGTGCCAGCAGCGCGACAGGGGCTACTACTGAAGCTTTCTTT.

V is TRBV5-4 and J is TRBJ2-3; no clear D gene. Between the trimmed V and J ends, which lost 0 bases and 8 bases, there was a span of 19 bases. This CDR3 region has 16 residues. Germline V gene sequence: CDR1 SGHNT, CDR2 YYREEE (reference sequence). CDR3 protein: CASSLARNGEEGTQYF. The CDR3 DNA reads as TGTGCCAGCAGCTTGGCGCGGAACGGAGAAGAAGGTACGCAGTATTTT.

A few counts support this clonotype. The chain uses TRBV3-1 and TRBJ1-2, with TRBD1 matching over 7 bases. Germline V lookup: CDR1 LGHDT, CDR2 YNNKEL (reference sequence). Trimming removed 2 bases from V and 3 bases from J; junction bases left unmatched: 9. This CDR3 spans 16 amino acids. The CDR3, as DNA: TGTGCCAGCAGCCAAACTGGGACAGTCTCTCACTATGGCTACACCTTC. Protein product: CASSQTGTVSHYGYTF.

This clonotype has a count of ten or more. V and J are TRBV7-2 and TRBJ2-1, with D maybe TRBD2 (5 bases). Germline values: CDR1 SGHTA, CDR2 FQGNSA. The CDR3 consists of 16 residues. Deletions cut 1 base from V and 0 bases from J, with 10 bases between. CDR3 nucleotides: TGTGCCAGCAGCTTAGAGGCGGGCAGCTCCTACAATGAGCAGTTCTTC. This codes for CASSLEAGSSYNEQFF.

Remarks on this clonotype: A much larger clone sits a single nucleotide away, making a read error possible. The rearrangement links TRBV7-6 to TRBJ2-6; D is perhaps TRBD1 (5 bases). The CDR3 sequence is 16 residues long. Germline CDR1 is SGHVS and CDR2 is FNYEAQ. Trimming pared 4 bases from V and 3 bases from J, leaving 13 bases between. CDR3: CASSSRVGVGANVLTF. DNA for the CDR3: TGTGCCAGCAGCTCCCGGGTAGGGGTTGGGGCCAACGTCCTGACTTTC. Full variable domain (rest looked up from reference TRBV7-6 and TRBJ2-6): GAGVSQSPRYKVTKRGQDVALRCDPISGHVSLYWYRQALGQGPEFLTYFNYEAQQDKSGLPNDRFSAERPEGSISTLTIQRTEQRDSAMYRCASSSRVGVGANVLTFGAGSRLTVL.

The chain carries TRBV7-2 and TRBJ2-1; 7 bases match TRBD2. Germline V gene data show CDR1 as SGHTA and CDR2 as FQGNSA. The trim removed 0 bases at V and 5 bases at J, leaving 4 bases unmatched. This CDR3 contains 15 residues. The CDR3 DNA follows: TGTGCCAGCAGCTTAGCGGTAAGCGGGGACAATGAGCAGTTCTTC. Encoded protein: CASSLAVSGDNEQFF.

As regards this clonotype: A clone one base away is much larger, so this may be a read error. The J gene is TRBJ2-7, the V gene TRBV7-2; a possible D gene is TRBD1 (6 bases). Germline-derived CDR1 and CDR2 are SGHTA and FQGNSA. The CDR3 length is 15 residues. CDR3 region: CASGFNPGDSYEQYF. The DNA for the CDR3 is TGTGCCAGCGGCTTCAACCCAGGGGACTCCTACGAGCAGTACTTC.

This CDR3 is CASSHLSRTGDLGRETQYF. The CDR3 DNA reads as TGTGCCAGCAGCCATTTATCGAGGACAGGAGACCTCGGTCGAGAGACCCAGTACTTC. The chain is built from TRBV11-2 and TRBJ2-5, with 7 nucleotides matching TRBD1. This CDR3 has 19 amino acids. The V segment lost 5 bases and the J segment 4 bases; nucleotides outside the gene matches: 22. CDR1 and CDR2 from the germline V gene are SGHAT and FQNNGV.

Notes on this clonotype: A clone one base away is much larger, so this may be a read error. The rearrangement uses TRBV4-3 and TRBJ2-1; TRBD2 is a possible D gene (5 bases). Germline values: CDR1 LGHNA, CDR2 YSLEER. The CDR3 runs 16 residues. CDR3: CASSQDSGSSYNERFF. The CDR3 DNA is TGCGCCAGCAGCCAAGACAGCGGAAGCTCCTACAATGAGCGGTTCTTC.

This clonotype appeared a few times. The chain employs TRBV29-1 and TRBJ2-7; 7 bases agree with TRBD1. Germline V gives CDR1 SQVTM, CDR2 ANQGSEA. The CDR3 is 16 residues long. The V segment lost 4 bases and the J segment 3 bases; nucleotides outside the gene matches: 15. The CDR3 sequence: CSVAVPDRAQIYEQYF. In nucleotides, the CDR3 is TGCAGCGTTGCGGTCCCTGACAGGGCACAGATCTACGAGCAGTACTTC.

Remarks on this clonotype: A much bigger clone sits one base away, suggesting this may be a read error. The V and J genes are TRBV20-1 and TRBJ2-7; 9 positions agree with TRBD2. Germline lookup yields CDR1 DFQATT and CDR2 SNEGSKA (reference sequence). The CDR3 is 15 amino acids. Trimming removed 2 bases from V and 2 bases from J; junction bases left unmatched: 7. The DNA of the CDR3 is TGCAGTGCTAGACCCCTAGCGGGAAGTACCTACGAGCAGTACTTC. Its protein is CSARPLAGSTYEQYF.

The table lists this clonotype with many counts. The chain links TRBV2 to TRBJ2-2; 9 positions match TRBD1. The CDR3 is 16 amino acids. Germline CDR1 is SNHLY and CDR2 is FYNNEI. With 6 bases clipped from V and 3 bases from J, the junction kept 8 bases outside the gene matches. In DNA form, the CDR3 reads TGTGCCAGCAGAGCTACAGGGGGCGCGGACACCGGGGAGCTGTTTTTT. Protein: CASRATGGADTGELFF.

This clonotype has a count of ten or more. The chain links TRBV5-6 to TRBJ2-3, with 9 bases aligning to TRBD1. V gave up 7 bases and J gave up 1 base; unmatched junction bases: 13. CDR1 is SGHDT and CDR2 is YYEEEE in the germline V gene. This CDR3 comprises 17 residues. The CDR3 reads CASRSIRRDRGTDTQYF. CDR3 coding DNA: TGTGCCAGCCGATCGATCCGCCGGGACAGGGGCACAGATACGCAGTATTTT.